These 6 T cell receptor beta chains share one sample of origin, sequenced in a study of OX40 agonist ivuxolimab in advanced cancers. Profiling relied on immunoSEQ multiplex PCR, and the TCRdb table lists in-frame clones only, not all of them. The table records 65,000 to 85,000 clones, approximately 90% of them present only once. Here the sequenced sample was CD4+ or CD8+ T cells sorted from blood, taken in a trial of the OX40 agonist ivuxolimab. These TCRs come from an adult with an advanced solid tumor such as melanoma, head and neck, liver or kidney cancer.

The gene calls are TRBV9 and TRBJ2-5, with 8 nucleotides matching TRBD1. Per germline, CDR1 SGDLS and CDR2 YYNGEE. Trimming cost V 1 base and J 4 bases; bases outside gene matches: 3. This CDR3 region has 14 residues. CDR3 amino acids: CASSVQGAAETQYF. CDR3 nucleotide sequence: TGTGCCAGCAGCGTACAGGGGGCAGCAGAGACCCAGTACTTC.

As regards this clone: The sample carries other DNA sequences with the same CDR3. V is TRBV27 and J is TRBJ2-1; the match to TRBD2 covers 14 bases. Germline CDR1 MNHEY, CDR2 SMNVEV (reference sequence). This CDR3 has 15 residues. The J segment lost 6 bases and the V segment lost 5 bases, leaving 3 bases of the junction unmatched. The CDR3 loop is CASSPGTSGGNEQFF. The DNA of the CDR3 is TGTGCCAGCAGTCCCGGGACTAGCGGGGGCAATGAGCAGTTCTTC.

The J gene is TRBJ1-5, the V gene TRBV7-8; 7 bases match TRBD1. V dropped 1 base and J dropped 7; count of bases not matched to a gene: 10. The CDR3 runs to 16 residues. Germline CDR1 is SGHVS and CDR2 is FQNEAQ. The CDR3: CASSLGIGGSDQPQHF. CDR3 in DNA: TGTGCCAGCAGCTTAGGGATAGGGGGCTCCGACCAGCCCCAGCATTTT.

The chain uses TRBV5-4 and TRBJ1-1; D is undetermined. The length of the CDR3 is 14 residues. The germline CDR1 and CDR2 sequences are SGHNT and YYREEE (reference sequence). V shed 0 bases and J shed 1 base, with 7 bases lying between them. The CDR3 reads CASSLGVGNTEAFF. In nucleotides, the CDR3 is TGTGCCAGCAGCTTGGGGGTGGGGAACACTGAAGCTTTCTTT.

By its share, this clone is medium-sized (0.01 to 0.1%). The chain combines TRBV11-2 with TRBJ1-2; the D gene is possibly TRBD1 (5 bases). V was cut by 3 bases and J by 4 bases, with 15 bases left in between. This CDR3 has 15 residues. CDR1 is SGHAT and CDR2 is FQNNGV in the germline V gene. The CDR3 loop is CASSFGGGSSYGYTF. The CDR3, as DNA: TGTGCCAGCAGCTTCGGCGGGGGGAGTTCCTATGGCTACACCTTC. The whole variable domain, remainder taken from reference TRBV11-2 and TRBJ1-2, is EAGVAQSPRYKIIEKRQSVAFWCNPISGHATLYWYQQILGQGPKLLIQFQNNGVVDDSQLPKDRFSAERLKGVDSTLKIQPAKLEDSAVYLCASSFGGGSSYGYTFGSGTRLTVV.

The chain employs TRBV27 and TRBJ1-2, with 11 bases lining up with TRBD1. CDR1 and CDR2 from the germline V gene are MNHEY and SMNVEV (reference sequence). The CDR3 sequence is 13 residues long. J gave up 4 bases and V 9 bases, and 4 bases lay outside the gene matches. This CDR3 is CASIGTGGYGYTF. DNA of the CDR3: TGTGCCAGTATTGGGACAGGGGGCTATGGCTACACCTTC.